This TCR beta chain was sequenced during a study of alternative splicing in chronic myeloid leukemia remission (dated by TCRdb to the early 2020s). With regard to the full study: Peripheral blood from chronic-phase CML patients at diagnosis and remission was profiled by RNA sequencing and compared with healthy donors. The RESIST (imatinib), ENESTxtnd (nilotinib) and PINNACLE (nilotinib plus pegylated interferon) trials supplied roughly 10 diagnostic specimens along with matched remission specimens. Median ages were about 54 years at diagnosis, roughly 56 at remission and under 40 for healthy controls. Total leukocytes from peripheral blood collected in EDTA were used as the trial diagnostic specimens. Nine CML samples, seven diagnostic and two matched remission, were obtained from the French Persistem study. Female/male counts were 11/5 for diagnosis samples, 8/3 for remission samples and 2/4 for controls. For diagnosis, remission and control samples alike, total RNA was extracted from peripheral blood mononuclear cells using Trizol.

With respect to this clonotype: It lacks a known antigen.

The method was bulk RNA-seq. The TruSeq Stranded RNA sample prep kit was used to generate libraries of poly-A-enriched mRNA from an input of 1 ug total RNA. Paired-end sequencing was carried out on a HiSeq 2500, and each sample was sequenced in triplicate. Each mate in the RNA-seq data had a read length of 125 nucleotides. The paper's processing steps were these. After trimming, reads were aligned to hg38 using STAR v2.7, and quality control was handled by FASTQC, RSeQC and multiqc. Salmon 0.14.1 was used to quantify gene expression levels as transcripts per million (TPM). Principal component analysis suggested that trial, library batch, sequencing batch, treatment regimen and sex did not drive transcriptomic profiles. TCRdb reprocessed the sequencing reads and holds a single record per CDR3 protein sequence, with no DNA. The authors' filters were not applied to this entry. The sample profile shows some 680 distinct CDR3 sequences; 96% of them were found once. More than 3% of the sample rests with the top ten.

Study-wide findings and limitations: At remission, blood cell composition was reshaped to resemble that of the lymphoid cell-enriched normal controls. Blood cell composition differed strongly by timepoint, shifting from myeloid progenitor enrichment at diagnosis to mature lymphoid enrichment at remission.

The label giving this sample's time point can be read as: chronic-phase CML before TKI therapy (screening/day 1). Sixteen CML patients made up the patient cohort, and matched post-remission samples were obtained for some of these patients. CDR1 SGHRS and CDR2 YFSETQ are derived from the germline V gene. The CDR3 has 17 amino acids, counting the end cysteine and phenylalanine. Only the protein is available. The chain was built from TRBV5-1 and TRBJ2-2; absent DNA, TCRdb's TRBD2 call cannot be checked. The TCR comes from an adult with chronic myeloid leukemia. This specimen consisted of PBMCs or total blood leukocytes (not recorded which), obtained at diagnosis. CDR3 protein: CASSFDRDYISTGELFF.